One sample yielded the 24 T cell receptor beta chains listed below, sequenced in a study of Graves' ophthalmopathy and Graves' hyperthyroidism. Scientists amplified the TCR beta CDR3 regions from RNA transcripts. A first-round RT-PCR used HTBI primers, followed by a second-round multiplex PCR. TCRdb ran MiXCR on the multiplex PCR reads and lists one entry per CDR3 protein. The top ten clones hold about 7% of a sample with 400,000 or so distinct CDR3 sequences, 15% to 17% of them seen once. The sample consisted of peripheral blood. The receptors were sampled from a woman younger than 35 with stable Graves' hyperthyroidism.

This clonotype was counted ten times or more. The chain combines TRBV12-3 or TRBV12-4 with TRBJ1-1; D may be TRBD1 (5 bases). The V and J ends lost 8 bases and 4 bases respectively, with 17 bases between them. The CDR3 has 14 residues. Here the CDR3 DNA reads TGTGCCAGCTCTCGCGACAGCCGGAGCACTGAAGCTTTCTTT. Amino acids: CASSRDSRSTEAFF.

This clonotype occurred many times. This chain joins TRBV6-1 and TRBJ1-1; no reliable D call. V gave up 10 bases and J gave up 4 bases, with 10 bases separating them. The CDR3 covers 11 residues. The germline gives CDR1 MNHNS, CDR2 SASEGT. The CDR3 DNA reads as TGTGCCACCAGGCTGGGCACTGAAGCTTTCTTT. This gives the protein CATRLGTEAFF.

Comment on this clonotype: The junction does not match germline at one end; this may be a read error. V and J are TRBV20-1 and TRBJ2-4; 8 positions match TRBD2. CDR1 DFQATT and CDR2 SNEGSKA come from the germline V gene (reference sequence). This CDR3 comprises 12 residues. CDR3 sequence reads: CSARGTSSIKYF. The CDR3 DNA is TGCAGTGCTAGAGGGACTAGCAGCATTAAGTACTTC.

This rearrangement joins TRBV24-1 to TRBJ2-2; D is uncertain. The CDR3 has 14 amino acids. V was trimmed by 4 bases and J by 6 bases, leaving 11 bases between them. From germline, CDR1 is KGHDR and CDR2 SFDVKD. The CDR3 reads CATSDRYAAGELFF. As DNA, the CDR3 is TGTGCCACCAGTGACAGATACGCCGCCGGGGAGCTGTTTTTT.

This clonotype was counted ten times or more. This chain uses TRBV2 with TRBJ1-5; D gene uncertain. V lost 11 bases to trimming and J lost 6 bases, with 17 bases between them. The CDR3 spans 13 residues. Per germline, CDR1 SNHLY and CDR2 FYNNEI. CDR3 bases: TGTGCCCGCTGCAGAGGGAGTCCTCAGCCCCAGCATTTT. It specifies CARCRGSPQPQHF.

Many counts were recorded for this clonotype. The chain links TRBV24-1 to TRBJ2-5; D is possibly TRBD1 (6 bases). The CDR3 contains 16 residues. Germline CDR1 KGHDR, CDR2 SFDVKD. The germline V and J ends were trimmed by 5 bases and 4 bases, with 19 bases remaining between them. The CDR3 coding sequence is TGTGCCACCAGTGGGTCCGCCAGGGGAGCTTTAGAGACCCAGTACTTC. This gives the protein CATSGSARGALETQYF.

At least ten counts were recorded for this clonotype. The chain uses TRBV2 and TRBJ1-2; TRBD1 is a possible D gene (5 bases). This CDR3 spans 13 amino acids. Trimming removed 4 bases from V and 1 base from J, with 7 bases in between. Germline CDR1 SNHLY, CDR2 FYNNEI. For the CDR3, the DNA is TGTGCCAGCAGTGGGACATTTAACTATGGCTACACCTTC. The encoded protein is CASSGTFNYGYTF. Together with reference TRBV2 and TRBJ1-2, the CDR3 gives the full variable domain: EPEVTQTPSHQVTQMGQEVILRCVPISNHLYFYWYRQILGQKVEFLVSFYNNEISEKSEIFDDQFSVERPDGSNFTLKIRSTKLEDSAMYFCASSGTFNYGYTFGSGTRLTVV.

The sample holds many counts of this clonotype. This chain joins TRBV5-6 and TRBJ1-1; 10 bases are shared with TRBD1. CDR3 size: 14 residues. Germline CDR1 is SGHDT and CDR2 is YYEEEE. The ends lost 3 bases at V and 11 bases at J; junction bases unmatched: 10. In DNA, the CDR3 is TGTGCCAGCAGCTACGACAGGGGGCAAGGAAGGGCTTTCTTT. Amino acid sequence: CASSYDRGQGRAFF.

This clonotype was observed at least ten times. This chain uses TRBV7-2 with TRBJ1-5; D is undetermined. V lost 1 base and J lost 4, with 8 bases in between. The V gene's germline CDR1 is SGHTA and CDR2 FQGNSA. The CDR3 covers 14 residues. CDR3 residues: CASSLVSRNQPQHF. The CDR3, as DNA: TGTGCCAGCAGCTTAGTCTCCAGAAATCAGCCCCAGCATTTT.

In its sample, this clonotype was seen many times. The chain carries TRBV3-1 and TRBJ1-6; D gene ambiguous. The CDR3 runs 14 residues. Germline V gives CDR1 LGHDT, CDR2 YNNKEL (reference sequence). Trimming took 0 bases from V and 7 from J, leaving 7 bases between them. The CDR3 DNA is TGTGCCAGCAGCCAAGAGGGGTTGAATTCACCCCTCCACTTT. This gives the protein CASSQEGLNSPLHF. Full variable domain (rest looked up from reference TRBV3-1 and TRBJ1-6): DTAVSQTPKYLVTQMGNDKSIKCEQNLGHDTMYWYKQDSKKFLKIMFSYNNKELIINETVPNRFSPKSPDKAHLNLHINSLELGDSAVYFCASSQEGLNSPLHFGNGTRLTVT.

In this sample, this clonotype turned up many times. The chain uses TRBV19 and TRBJ1-5; the match to TRBD1 covers 7 bases. Germline-derived CDR1 and CDR2 are LNHDA and SQIVND (reference sequence). This CDR3 region has 15 residues. Trimming took 3 bases from V and 0 from J; bases not matched to a gene: 2. This CDR3 reads CASSMGQYSNQPQHF. As DNA, the CDR3 is TGTGCCAGTAGTATGGGACAGTATAGCAATCAGCCCCAGCATTTT.

The genes are TRBV7-2 and TRBJ2-5, with D possibly matching TRBD2 (5 bases). Trimming shortened V by 5 bases and J by 5 bases, and 15 bases separated the two germline ends. Germline V gives CDR1 SGHTA, CDR2 FQGNSA. CDR3 length: 14 residues. CDR3 nucleotide sequence: TGTGCCAGCAGCCTTCGGACTCCCCTGGAGACCCAGTACTTC. This codes for CASSLRTPLETQYF. Combining the CDR3 with reference TRBV7-2 and TRBJ2-5 gives the whole variable domain GAGVSQSPSNKVTEKGKDVELRCDPISGHTALYWYRQSLGQGLEFLIYFQGNSAPDKSGLPSDRFSAERTGGSVSTLTIQRTQQEDSAVYLCASSLRTPLETQYFGPGTRLLVL.

This clonotype was detected ten times or more. This chain connects TRBV2 to TRBJ1-2, with 7 nucleotides matching TRBD1. Germline trimming cut 6 bases from V and 5 bases from J; bases unmatched to any gene: 12. Germline V gene data show CDR1 as SNHLY and CDR2 as FYNNEI. The CDR3 loop spans 15 amino acids. CDR3 in DNA: TGTGCCAGCAGGTCCGACTCGACAGGGAGATATGGCTACACCTTC. Protein sequence: CASRSDSTGRYGYTF.

Only a few counts were recorded for this clonotype. The chain employs TRBV7-3 and TRBJ2-3; TRBD2 aligns across 10 bases. The germline V gene has CDR1 SGHTA and CDR2 FQGTGA. The CDR3 is 16 residues long. The V gene end was trimmed by 2 bases and the J gene end by 5 bases; junction bases not matched to a gene: 7. The CDR3 coding sequence is TGTGCCAGCAGCTTAGGTATAGCGGGGGGCGAAGATACGCAGTATTTT. It encodes CASSLGIAGGEDTQYF.

This clonotype was seen only a few times. It may be a read error: a sequence one base away is much more abundant. The genes are TRBV29-1 and TRBJ1-1, with TRBD1 as a possible D gene (6 bases). CDR3 size: 10 residues. The germline V gene encodes CDR1 SQVTM and CDR2 ANQGSEA. CDR3 region: CSVGDTEACF. The CDR3 region has the DNA TGCAGCGTGGGGGACACTGAAGCTTGCTTT.

This clonotype was counted between two and nine times. This chain links TRBV19 with TRBJ1-5; maybe TRBD1 (5 bases). V was trimmed by 1 base and J by 7 bases, leaving 11 bases between them. The CDR3 length is 14 residues. Germline V CDR1 and CDR2: LNHDA, SQIVND (reference sequence). CDR3 sequence: CASSIVQGYQPQHF. CDR3 DNA: TGTGCCAGTAGTATAGTCCAGGGATACCAGCCCCAGCATTTT.

The chain recombines TRBV5-1 with TRBJ2-2; possible D gene TRBD2, 7 bases. Looked up from germline, CDR1 is SGHRS and CDR2 is YFSETQ. Trimming removed 0 bases from V and 4 bases from J, with 13 bases in between. The length of the CDR3 is 16 residues. In DNA form, the CDR3 reads TGCGCCAGCAGCTTGGTGGGGGGGCCCACCACCGGGGAGCTGTTTTTT. This sequence encodes CASSLVGGPTTGELFF. Based on the CDR3 plus reference TRBV5-1 and TRBJ2-2, the full variable domain is KAGVTQTPRYLIKTRGQQVTLSCSPISGHRSVSWYQQTPGQGLQFLFEYFSETQRNKGNFPGRFSGRQFSNSRSEMNVSTLELGDSALYLCASSLVGGPTTGELFFGEGSRLTVL.

J is TRBJ2-7 and V is TRBV27, with no clear D. Looked up from germline, CDR1 is MNHEY and CDR2 is SMNVEV (reference sequence). The CDR3 loop spans 13 amino acids. Trimming cost V 6 bases and J 3 bases, with 12 bases left between them. CDR3 DNA: TGTGCCAGCAGCACGTCTCTATTCTACGAGCAGTACTTC. Its translation: CASSTSLFYEQYF.

This clonotype was seen at least ten times. CDR3: CASSLDPGPETQYF. The CDR3 DNA reads TGTGCCAGCAGCTTAGACCCGGGTCCGGAGACCCAGTACTTC. The chain combines TRBV7-2 with TRBJ2-5; the D is unclear. The CDR3 covers 14 residues. V lost 1 base and J lost 5, with 11 bases in between. Germline V CDR1 and CDR2: SGHTA, FQGNSA.

This clonotype came up a few times. This sequence joins TRBV24-1 and TRBJ1-2, with 10 positions matching TRBD1. Germline CDR1 KGHDR, CDR2 SFDVKD. This CDR3 has 11 residues. J was trimmed by 6 bases and V by 12 bases; bases with no gene match: 3. The CDR3 nucleotides read TGTGCCTGCGGGACAGGGGATGGCTACACCTTC. Amino acid sequence: CACGTGDGYTF.

The J gene is TRBJ1-2, the V gene TRBV12-3 or TRBV12-4; D is perhaps TRBD1 (5 bases). With 6 bases removed from V and 3 bases from J, the gap between germline ends came to 14 bases. CDR3 size: 14 residues. The CDR3 DNA is TGTGCCAGCAGCCGACAGTTAGGAGACTATGGCTACACCTTC. Encoded protein: CASSRQLGDYGYTF.

Ten or more counts support this clonotype. Mismatch with germline at one junction end may stem from a read error. J is TRBJ1-3 and V is TRBV4-1, with TRBD1 as a possible D gene (6 bases). The CDR3 is 17 residues long. The germline CDR1 and CDR2 sequences are MGHRA and YSYEKL. The CDR3 here is CASSEDPRGHSGNTIYF. The CDR3, as DNA: TGCGCCAGCAGCGAAGACCCCCGGGGGCACTCTGGAAACACCATATATTTT.

This clonotype occurred a few times. The rearrangement uses TRBV20-1 and TRBJ1-1; D is ambiguous. The germline CDR1 and CDR2 sequences are DFQATT and SNEGSKA (reference sequence). Trimming removed 3 bases from V and 4 bases from J, with 18 bases in between. The CDR3 covers 15 residues. In DNA, the CDR3 is TGCAGTGCTAGTAACTTGGGGTTTTTGAGCACTGAAGCTTTCTTT. Amino acids: CSASNLGFLSTEAFF.

As concerns this clonotype: A junction end diverges from the germline sequence, so it may reflect a read error. The chain has TRBV29-1 and TRBJ1-1, with D perhaps TRBD1 (5 bases). Looked up from germline, CDR1 is SQVTM and CDR2 is ANQGSEA. The CDR3 totals 14 residues. The CDR3 reads CRVAGMDMNTEAFF. CDR3 coding DNA: TGCCGCGTTGCCGGGATGGACATGAACACTGAAGCTTTCTTT.